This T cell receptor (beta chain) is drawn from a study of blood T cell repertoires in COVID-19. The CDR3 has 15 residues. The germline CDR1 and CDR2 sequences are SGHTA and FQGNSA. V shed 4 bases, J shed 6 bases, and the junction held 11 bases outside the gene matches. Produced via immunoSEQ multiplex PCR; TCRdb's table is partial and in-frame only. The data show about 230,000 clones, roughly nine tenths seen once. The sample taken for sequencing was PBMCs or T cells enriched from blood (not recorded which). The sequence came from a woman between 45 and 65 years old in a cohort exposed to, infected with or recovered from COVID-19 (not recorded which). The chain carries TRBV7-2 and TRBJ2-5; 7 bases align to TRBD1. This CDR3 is CASSWRQGVWQTQYF. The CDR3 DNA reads TGTGCCAGCAGCTGGCGACAGGGCGTTTGGCAGACCCAGTACTTC.